A single sample gave rise to the 18 T cell receptor beta chains below, sequenced in a study of T cells in localized non-small cell lung cancer. Clones were read by immunoSEQ multiplex PCR, and TCRdb kept only the in-frame ones, dropping some. The table shows approximately 46,000 clones, with about four fifths occurring only once. Source: peripheral blood mononuclear cells, taken before any cancer treatment. These receptors originate from a man aged 40 to 75 with stage III lung adenocarcinoma.

The chain combines TRBV11-2 with TRBJ1-4, with D hard to call. The CDR3 totals 15 residues. Germline V lookup: CDR1 SGHAT, CDR2 FQNNGV. The germline V and J ends were trimmed by 1 base and 0 bases, with 6 bases remaining between them. CDR3 residues: CASSLGVATNEKLFF. Here the CDR3 DNA reads TGTGCCAGCAGCTTAGGGGTTGCAACTAATGAAAAACTGTTTTTT.

The chain uses TRBV29-1 and TRBJ1-2, with D hard to call. Germline V gives CDR1 SQVTM, CDR2 ANQGSEA. The V and J ends lost 4 bases and 5 bases respectively, with 8 bases between them. The CDR3 spans 11 residues. CDR3 residues: CSVGDGYGYTF. Here the CDR3 DNA reads TGCAGCGTTGGAGACGGGTATGGCTACACCTTC.

As DNA, the CDR3 is TGTGCCAGCAGCGTAGGCCCTAGTGGGTATAATTCACCCCTCCACTTT. Protein sequence: CASSVGPSGYNSPLHF. The chain uses TRBV9 and TRBJ1-6, with unresolved D. Trimming stripped 0 bases from V and 4 bases from J, with 11 bases between. The CDR3 sequence is 16 residues long. The germline V gene has CDR1 SGDLS and CDR2 YYNGEE.

The CDR3 bases are TGTGCCAGCAGCACCCCACAGGGGGCGAACACCGGGGAGCTGTTTTTT. This gives the protein CASSTPQGANTGELFF. V is TRBV7-6 and J is TRBJ2-2; 8 positions agree with TRBD1. The CDR3 sequence is 16 residues long. Trimming cost V 5 bases and J 0 bases; bases outside gene matches: 5. CDR1 is SGHVS and CDR2 is FNYEAQ in the germline V gene.

This sequence joins TRBV6-1 and TRBJ2-1, with a weak D call TRBD2 (6 bases). Germline V lookup: CDR1 MNHNS, CDR2 SASEGT. The CDR3 loop spans 15 amino acids. V was clipped by 4 bases and J by 0 bases, with 10 bases between them. CDR3 protein: CASSAGRSSYNEQFF. In DNA, the CDR3 is TGTGCCAGCAGTGCAGGGAGGAGCTCCTACAATGAGCAGTTCTTC.

The chain joins TRBV19 to TRBJ2-7, with D unresolved. Per germline, CDR1 LNHDA and CDR2 SQIVND (reference sequence). Trimming removed 3 bases from V and 0 bases from J, with 6 bases in between. The CDR3 consists of 13 residues. In DNA form, the CDR3 reads TGTGCCAGTAGTATTGGCAGCTCCTACGAGCAGTACTTC. Protein: CASSIGSSYEQYF.

The chain recombines TRBV9 with TRBJ2-7; 7 bases are shared with TRBD1. Germline CDR1 SGDLS, CDR2 YYNGEE. The CDR3 is 14 residues long. The trim removed 3 bases at V and 0 bases at J, leaving 3 bases unmatched. Here the CDR3 DNA reads TGTGCCAGCAGCGAGTGGGACAGCTCCTACGAGCAGTACTTC. Amino acids: CASSEWDSSYEQYF. The whole variable domain, filled in from reference TRBV9 and TRBJ2-7, reads DSGVTQTPKHLITATGQRVTLRCSPRSGDLSVYWYQQSLDQGLQFLIQYYNGEERAKGNILERFSAQQFPDLHSELNLSSLELGDSALYFCASSEWDSSYEQYFGPGTRLTVT.

The V gene is TRBV6-6, the J gene TRBJ2-7, with 9 bases aligning to TRBD1. Germline CDR1 is MNHNY and CDR2 is SVGAGI (reference sequence). The CDR3 consists of 14 residues. Trimming removed 0 bases from V and 4 bases from J; junction bases left unmatched: 1. Here the CDR3 reads CASSYSDRGYEQYF. CDR3 bases: TGTGCCAGCAGTTACTCGGACAGGGGTTACGAGCAGTACTTC.

The chain recombines TRBV4-1 with TRBJ2-7; TRBD1 agrees at 9 bases. The CDR3 is 15 residues long. The germline V gene encodes CDR1 MGHRA and CDR2 YSYEKL. The V and J ends lost 0 bases and 3 bases, in that order; junction bases with no gene match: 3. The CDR3 DNA is TGCGCCAGCAGCCAAGATAGGGGACAGGGCTACGAGCAGTACTTC. This translates into CASSQDRGQGYEQYF.

The rearrangement links TRBV19 to TRBJ1-5; D may be TRBD1 (6 bases). Trimming removed 5 bases from V and 3 bases from J, with 20 bases in between. The CDR3 runs to 17 residues. Germline V CDR1 and CDR2: LNHDA, SQIVND (reference sequence). CDR3 in DNA: TGTGCCAGTAGTCCTTATGGGGCAGGGGTTCCCAATCAGCCCCAGCATTTT. Translated, it gives CASSPYGAGVPNQPQHF.

The rearrangement joins TRBV6-1 to TRBJ1-1; TRBD1 agrees at 8 bases. With V trimmed by 3 bases and J by 5 bases, 11 bases remained unmatched. The CDR3 has 16 residues. Germline CDR1 is MNHNS and CDR2 is SASEGT. The CDR3 is CASSDPGTGGDTEAFF. The CDR3 bases are TGTGCCAGCAGTGACCCCGGGACAGGAGGTGATACTGAAGCTTTCTTT.

As DNA, the CDR3 is TGTGCCAGCAGTCCCTTCTCTGGGGCCAACGTCCTGACTTTC. Its protein is CASSPFSGANVLTF. J is TRBJ2-6 and V is TRBV6-5; D not resolved. V lost 5 bases and J lost 0, with 5 bases in between. CDR1 is MNHEY, CDR2 SVGAGI, per germline. The CDR3 runs to 14 residues.

The genes are TRBV5-6 and TRBJ2-1, with a weak D call TRBD1 (5 bases). CDR3 size: 16 residues. Germline V gene sequence: CDR1 SGHDT, CDR2 YYEEEE. Between the trimmed V and J ends, which lost 0 bases and 10 bases, there was a span of 20 bases. The CDR3 DNA reads as TGTGCCAGCAGCTTGGACCAATCACCAGGGATATGGGAGCAGTTCTTC. It translates to CASSLDQSPGIWEQFF.

This chain links TRBV18 with TRBJ1-3, with no clear D. The CDR3 runs to 13 residues. Deletions cut 6 bases from V and 0 bases from J, with 6 bases between. The germline V gene encodes CDR1 KGHSH and CDR2 LQKENI. The CDR3 is CASSTTSGNTIYF. The CDR3 nucleotides read TGTGCCAGCTCCACGACCTCTGGAAACACCATATATTTT.

The chain recombines TRBV29-1 with TRBJ2-1, with 8 bases that match TRBD2. Germline V CDR1 and CDR2: SQVTM, ANQGSEA. CDR3 size: 13 residues. V lost 0 bases, J lost 10 bases, and 5 bases stayed unmatched. The CDR3 DNA follows: TGCAGCGTTGAAGAAGCGGGGGCGGGGGAGCAGTTCTTC. Its protein product is CSVEEAGAGEQFF.

The chain uses TRBV27 and TRBJ2-7, with a possible D match to TRBD1 (5 bases). CDR3 length: 14 residues. Germline V gene sequence: CDR1 MNHEY, CDR2 SMNVEV (reference sequence). Trimming removed 6 bases at V and 1 base at J, with 13 bases between. CDR3 sequence reads: CASSWTRASYEQYF. The CDR3 region has the DNA TGTGCCAGCAGCTGGACACGGGCTTCCTACGAGCAGTACTTC.

Turning to this clone: The same CDR3 arises from other DNA sequences in this sample as well. The rearrangement joins TRBV18 to TRBJ2-1, with D possibly TRBD1 on 5 matching bases. V was trimmed by 3 bases and J by 4 bases, leaving 7 bases between them. CDR1 and CDR2 from the germline V gene are KGHSH and LQKENI. CDR3 length: 13 amino acids. The chain's CDR3 is CASSPTGYNEQFF. The DNA for the CDR3 is TGTGCCAGCTCACCCACAGGTTACAATGAGCAGTTCTTC.

The gene calls are TRBV18 and TRBJ1-3, with D uncertain. V gave up 5 bases and J gave up 1 base, with 12 bases separating them. The length of the CDR3 is 15 residues. Germline CDR1 reads KGHSH; CDR2 reads LQKENI. In DNA, the CDR3 is TGTGCCAGCTCAGGCGTTGATGGATCTGGAAACACCATATATTTT. It encodes CASSGVDGSGNTIYF.